This entry is about one T cell receptor (beta chain). The antigen is not known. The entry originates in a study of cytomegalovirus exposure and HLA in healthy donors. Study findings and constraints: Sequencing artifact likely explains a cluster of highly shared sequence variants. Later on, an analysis found that several of the most significant clusters appeared to be linked to common viral pathogens, which included parvovirus B19. Cytomegalovirus-associated status was assigned to about 160 TCR beta chains.

Amplification used 60 Vbeta primers and 13 Jbeta primers. Clones were sequenced by immunoSEQ multiplex PCR, and TCRdb holds only the in-frame ones, with some missing. The sample carries 76,000 or so clones, approximately 72% recorded once. The germline CDR1 and CDR2 sequences are MGHRA and YSYEKL. V dropped 2 bases and J dropped 1 base, with 10 bases sitting between them. This CDR3 is built from 15 residues. Sequenced: PBMCs. The receptor comes from a woman aged 40 to 49 in good health and CMV-seropositive. V and J are TRBV4-1 and TRBJ2-3; D perhaps matches TRBD2 (5 bases). The chain's CDR3 is CASSQLGLRTDTQYF. CDR3 DNA sequence: TGCGCCAGCAGCCAATTAGGACTCCGCACAGATACGCAGTATTTT.